This record looks at one T cell receptor beta chain sequence and its context. The antigen it recognizes is unknown. No much larger clone is present one base from it, and per-base qualities are unavailable. This sample is part of a study of regulatory T cells in long-lasting Graves disease (dated by TCRdb to the early 2020s). Background on the whole study: Antithyroid drugs had been taken for less than 3 months by newly diagnosed Graves' disease patients. Patients with persistent Graves' disease were compared with patients with newly diagnosed Graves' disease using TCR sequencing and RNA sequencing of peripheral blood. The study was registered as a clinical trial and conducted in China. TCR sequencing covered some 13 persistent and 20 newly diagnosed Graves' disease patients, approximately 33 samples in total.

Overall results and qualifications from the work: More public clonotypes were shared among persistent patients (fewer than 3,000) than among newly diagnosed patients (roughly 1,000). Lower TCR Shannon entropy and fewer highly expanded clones were observed in persistent Graves' disease patients than in newly diagnosed patients, which suggested clonal expansion. Persistent disease showed preferential use of TRBV28, TRBJ1-2 and TRBJ2-5, whereas newly diagnosed disease favored TRBV20-1 and TRBJ2-1. As a limitation, the authors acknowledged that the small sample size may reduce accuracy. The study examined only peripheral blood because the primary lesion, thyroid tissue, could not be accessed. Only the TCR beta chain was sequenced and analyzed.

For this chain, trimming is 1 base at the V end and 4 bases at the J end, and the number of junction bases without a gene match is 3. Sequences SQVTM (CDR1) and ANQGSEA (CDR2) are obtained from the germline V gene. Its CDR3 holds 14 amino acids, cysteine through phenylalanine. CDR3 DNA only is kept here, 42 bases in frame from base 1. Libraries were prepared through multiplex PCR. The sequencer was an Illumina HiSeq 4000. To build TCR beta libraries, CDR3 regions were amplified by Arm-PCR using iRepertoire HTBI primers. PCR products were gel purified before sequencing. On the study's bioinformatics: A total of fewer than 65 TRBV and approximately 13 TRBJ segments were identified across samples and were used for gene usage analysis of CDR3 amino acid clonotypes. COPE and FqMerger were used to merge the filtered high-quality paired reads into contigs. Contigs were aligned with BLAST to IMGT TRBV, TRBD and TRBJ reference genes, and CDR3 was defined per IMGT. Any clonotype with a frequency above 0.1% was classified as a highly expanded clone. Shannon entropy served as the measure of repertoire diversity, while the Gini coefficient captured V-J evenness. A clonotype found in more than one individual was treated as public. TCRdb reanalyzed the raw reads on its own, using fastp at Q25 for trimming and MiXCR for clone calling, and kept in-frame beta chains. Rows are combined by CDR3 protein, so each entry shows the most common genes and DNA. For this entry, the V and J calls and clone size follow TCRdb and not the study's own pipeline. Within this sample are hundreds of thousands of distinct CDR3 sequences, with 16% of them counted one time only. Of the sample, around 27% falls within the top ten clones.

Per the publication, the time point label means: newly diagnosed GD, antithyroid drugs for less than 3 months. For both TCR sequencing and RNA sequencing, RNA was extracted from PBMCs using TRIzol. The diagnosis of Graves' disease was made according to American Thyroid Association guidelines. The patients came from an endocrinology department in Xi'an, China. Each patient gave roughly 8.4 milliliters of peripheral blood, collected in an EDTA anticoagulant tube. PBMCs were isolated by Ficoll Paque Plus density gradient separation without further T cell sorting. An Agilent 2100 Bioanalyzer and agarose gel were used to check RNA quality, and a NanoDrop 2000 was used to measure RNA concentration. These data also featured in a second study, about T cells in Graves' hyperthyroidism and ophthalmopathy. Looking at the second paper: Graves' hyperthyroidism was defined as stable when no progression to ophthalmopathy occurred over 18 months of follow-up. The hyperthyroidism patients were between 18 and 65 years old and newly diagnosed, with a disease duration of less than 2 months. The study excluded patients with uncontrolled infections, other autoimmune diseases, pregnancy or lactation. Clinical symptoms, serum thyroxine and TRAb, thyroid ultrasound, and orbital computed tomography formed the basis for the diagnoses. The first round of RT-PCR for the TCR CDR3 was performed with the HTBI primer set and the Qiagen OneStep RT-PCR kit. Most expanded thyroid clonotypes (frequency above 0.001) were also detected in blood, a finding suggesting that blood repertoires may reflect thyroid immune responses. A model built on a 13 V-J signature distinguished ophthalmopathy from stable hyperthyroidism, reaching roughly 88% sensitivity and about 81% specificity in cross-validation and 80%/75% in testing. In validation, the model predicted progression to ophthalmopathy a median of 6.5 months before onset, with approximately 71% sensitivity and 72.22% specificity. To identify distinguishing TCR V-J signatures, a discovery cohort of 90 to 100 patients was used, comprising 43 with Graves' ophthalmopathy and 57 with stable Graves' hyperthyroidism. Prospective prediction of ophthalmopathy was tested in an independent validation cohort consisting of fewer than 20 hyperthyroidism patients and around 16 patients who later progressed to ophthalmopathy. The 90 to 100 discovery patients were randomly split 7:3 into training and test sets. The study also compared thyroid tissue and blood T-cell repertoires from over 5 Graves' hyperthyroidism patients. Once sampling was done, hyperthyroidism patients were given methimazole at a starting dose of 30 mg daily, whereas ophthalmopathy patients were given high-dose intravenous methylprednisolone. Libraries were constructed in a second round of multiplex PCR, after which size selection and purification were performed. Libraries were sequenced paired-end with 100 bp reads on an Illumina HiSeq2000. SOAPnuke was used to process the raw data, with reads discarded if the reads contained adapters or uncalled bases, had a mean Phred below 15, or lacked an exact constant-primer or identifier match. High-quality paired reads were merged with COPE v1.2.5, and unique nucleotide sequences were defined as clonotypes. Clonotypes were aligned to IMGT TRBV, TRBD and TRBJ reference segments using MiTCR v1.1. The analysis included only V-J combinations with a frequency above 0.0001, which together covered 99% to 99.2% of the repertoires. A TCS score was defined as the ratio between F50 (clonal expansion) and ExV (chaos), using BLOSUM62-based TCRdist between CDR3 peptides within each V-J. Welch's t-statistics and random forest reduced fewer than 600 V-J features to 13, which were used in a naive Bayes classifier (R e1071). Sample size was not statistically predetermined, and blinding of investigators to group allocation was not performed. The paper reports TCR Vbeta CDR3 sequencing of 130 to 150 peripheral blood samples: over 40 ophthalmopathy, roughly 80 hyperthyroidism and around 17 progressor patients.

The specimen was peripheral blood mononuclear cells (PBMCs), collected at new diagnosis, from a patient treated with antithyroid drugs. This clonotype was sampled from a man between 40 and 49 years old with Graves disease. Donor details come from another sample of the same person, matched by shared clones. The chain is made from TRBV29-1 and TRBJ2-1, with 8 central nucleotides matching TRBD1. The DNA sequence reads TGCAGCGTTGAAGGGACAGGGTCATACAATGAGCAGTTCTTC. Translated, this gives CSVEGTGSYNEQFF.